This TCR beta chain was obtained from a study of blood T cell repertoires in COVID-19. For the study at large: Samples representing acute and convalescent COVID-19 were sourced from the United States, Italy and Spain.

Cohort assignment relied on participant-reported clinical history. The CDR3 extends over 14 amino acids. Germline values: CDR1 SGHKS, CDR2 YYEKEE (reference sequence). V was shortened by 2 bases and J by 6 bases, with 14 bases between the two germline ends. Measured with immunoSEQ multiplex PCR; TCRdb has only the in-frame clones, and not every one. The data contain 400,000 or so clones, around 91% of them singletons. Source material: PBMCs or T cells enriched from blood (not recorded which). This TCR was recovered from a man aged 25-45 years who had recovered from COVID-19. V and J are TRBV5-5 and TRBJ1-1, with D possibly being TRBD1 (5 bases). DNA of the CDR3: TGTGCCAGCAGCTTTCAGGGTAGTTCGGCTGAAGCTTTCTTT. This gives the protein CASSFQGSSAEAFF.